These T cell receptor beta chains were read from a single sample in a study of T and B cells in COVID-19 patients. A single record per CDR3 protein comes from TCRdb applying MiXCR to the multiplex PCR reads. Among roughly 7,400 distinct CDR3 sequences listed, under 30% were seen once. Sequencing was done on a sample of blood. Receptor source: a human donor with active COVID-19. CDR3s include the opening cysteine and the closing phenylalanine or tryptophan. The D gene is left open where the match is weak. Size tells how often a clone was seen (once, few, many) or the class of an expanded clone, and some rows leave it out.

cdr3_aa: CASSISGGLHYGYTF
cdr3_nt: TGTGCCAGTAGTATATCGGGGGGTCTACACTATGGCTACACCTTC
d_call: NA
clone_size: few
j_call: TRBJ1-2
cdr3_length: 15
v_call: TRBV19

cdr3_aa: CASSRENTEAFF
cdr3_nt: TGTGCCAGCAGTCGGGAGAACACTGAAGCTTTCTTT
d_call: NA
clone_size: few
j_call: TRBJ1-1
cdr3_length: 12
v_call: TRBV6-2/TRBV6-3

cdr3_aa: CASSWVTSGSNEQFF
cdr3_nt: TGTGCCAGCAGCTGGGTGACTAGCGGGAGCAATGAGCAGTTCTTC
d_call: TRBD2
clone_size: NA
j_call: TRBJ2-1
cdr3_length: 15
v_call: TRBV5-4

cdr3_aa: CASSYDRLISGNTIYF
cdr3_nt: TGTGCCAGCAGTTATGACCGACTAATCTCTGGAAACACCATATATTTT
d_call: NA
clone_size: many
j_call: TRBJ1-3
cdr3_length: 16
v_call: TRBV12-3/TRBV12-4

cdr3_aa: CSAIGTAYNEQFF
cdr3_nt: TGCAGTGCAATCGGGACGGCCTACAATGAGCAGTTCTTC
d_call: NA
clone_size: NA
j_call: TRBJ2-1
cdr3_length: 13
v_call: TRBV20-1

cdr3_aa: CSVEAPRGAFF
cdr3_nt: TGCAGCGTTGAAGCCCCACGGGGAGCTTTCTTT
d_call: NA
clone_size: medium-sized
j_call: TRBJ1-1
cdr3_length: 11
v_call: TRBV29-1

cdr3_aa: CASSTVRGLAGTYNEQFF
cdr3_nt: TGTGCCAGCAGTACTGTCAGGGGACTAGCGGGAACCTACAATGAGCAGTTCTTC
d_call: TRBD2
clone_size: medium-sized
j_call: TRBJ2-1
cdr3_length: 18
v_call: TRBV6-5

cdr3_aa: CASSLELAADNEQFF
cdr3_nt: TGCGCCAGCAGCTTGGAACTAGCGGCGGACAATGAGCAGTTCTTC
d_call: TRBD2
clone_size: NA
j_call: TRBJ2-1
cdr3_length: 15
v_call: TRBV5-1

cdr3_aa: CASSSGQVSNQPQHF
cdr3_nt: TGTGCCAGCAGCTCGGGACAGGTTAGCAATCAGCCCCAGCATTTT
d_call: TRBD1
clone_size: medium-sized
j_call: TRBJ1-5
cdr3_length: 15
v_call: TRBV27

cdr3_aa: CASSLETQLVYEQYF
cdr3_nt: TGTGCCAGCAGCTTGGAGACCCAATTAGTTTACGAGCAGTACTTC
d_call: NA
clone_size: medium-sized
j_call: TRBJ2-7
cdr3_length: 15
v_call: TRBV5-4

cdr3_aa: CAWSPRAGNQPQHF
cdr3_nt: TGTGCCTGGAGTCCCAGGGCTGGGAATCAGCCCCAGCATTTT
d_call: NA
clone_size: few
j_call: TRBJ1-5
cdr3_length: 14
v_call: TRBV30

cdr3_aa: CASSPDYGGRRTEAFF
cdr3_nt: TGTGCCAGCAGTCCCGATTATGGGGGTAGGAGAACTGAAGCTTTCTTT
d_call: NA
clone_size: few
j_call: TRBJ1-1
cdr3_length: 16
v_call: TRBV6-2/TRBV6-3

cdr3_aa: CASRYTSQETQYF
cdr3_nt: TGTGCCAGCAGATACACTAGCCAAGAGACCCAGTACTTC
d_call: NA
clone_size: NA
j_call: TRBJ2-5
cdr3_length: 13
v_call: TRBV28

cdr3_aa: CAISADDQGSDEQFF
cdr3_nt: TGTGCCATCAGTGCCGACGACCAGGGATCCGATGAGCAGTTCTTC
d_call: NA
clone_size: few
j_call: TRBJ2-1
cdr3_length: 15
v_call: TRBV10-3

cdr3_aa: CASSIDWSTNEKLFF
cdr3_nt: TGTGCCAGTAGTATCGACTGGTCAACTAATGAAAAACTGTTTTTT
d_call: NA
clone_size: medium-sized
j_call: TRBJ1-4
cdr3_length: 15
v_call: TRBV19

cdr3_aa: CASRETGGYGYTF
cdr3_nt: TGTGCCAGCAGAGAGACAGGGGGCTATGGCTACACCTTC
d_call: TRBD1
clone_size: few
j_call: TRBJ1-2
cdr3_length: 13
v_call: TRBV6-1